This is a list of T cell receptor beta chains from one sample in a study of glioma-infiltrating T cells after dendritic cell vaccination. Repertoires were generated with immunoSEQ multiplex PCR, while TCRdb's copy carries only in-frame clones and drops some. The data contain around 96,000 clones, about 80% of them singletons. The specimen was blood, collected before dendritic cell vaccination. The receptors shown here come from a human donor with glioblastoma. Each CDR3 is given with its conserved first and last residue. Each record gives: D gene, V gene, J gene, clone size, CDR3 protein, CDR3 DNA. The D gene is left open where the match is weak. Where a row states a size, it is once, few, many or the class of an expanded clone; other rows omit it.

TRBD2	TRBV15	TRBJ2-3	NA	CATSRDRDSGRTQYF	TGTGCCACCAGCAGAGATCGGGATAGCGGGAGAACGCAGTATTTT
TRBD2	TRBV5-1	TRBJ2-3	NA	CASSPGLAGGTVFTDTQYF	TGCGCCAGCAGCCCGGGACTAGCGGGGGGGACAGTATTCACAGATACGCAGTATTTT
TRBD2	TRBV7-3	TRBJ2-1	NA	CASSLIGGGAREQFF	TGTGCCAGCAGCTTAATAGGCGGGGGGGCCCGGGAGCAGTTCTTC
NA	TRBV28	TRBJ1-2	NA	CASSPTIPTVSGYTF	TGTGCCAGCAGTCCCACTATCCCGACGGTGTCTGGCTACACCTTC
NA	TRBV5-1	TRBJ1-5	NA	CASSQNPQGYSNQPQHF	TGCGCCAGCAGCCAAAACCCACAGGGATATAGCAATCAGCCCCAGCATTTT
TRBD1	TRBV10-3	TRBJ2-2	NA	CAISEDRAGELFF	TGTGCCATCAGTGAGGACAGGGCCGGGGAGCTGTTTTTT
NA	TRBV15	TRBJ1-6	once	CATSRDLGDSPLHF	TGTGCCACCAGCAGAGATCTCGGGGATTCACCCCTCCACTTT
TRBD1	TRBV7-8	TRBJ1-2	NA	CASSLENDRGLFNGYTF	TGTGCCAGCAGCTTAGAGAATGACAGGGGGCTGTTCAATGGCTACACCTTC
TRBD1	TRBV2	TRBJ1-4	NA	CATQTGGVQTNEKLFF	TGTGCCACCCAGACAGGGGGGGTACAAACTAATGAAAAACTGTTTTTT
NA	TRBV6-1	TRBJ1-1	NA	CASTPGRLNTEAFF	TGTGCCAGCACCCCGGGGAGACTGAACACTGAAGCTTTCTTT
NA	TRBV30	TRBJ1-4	few	CACRQASDEKLFF	TGTGCCTGTAGACAGGCCTCCGATGAAAAACTGTTTTTT
NA	TRBV28	TRBJ1-5	NA	CASSSPVGSGDQPQHF	TGTGCCAGCAGTTCCCCGGTAGGTTCAGGGGATCAGCCCCAGCATTTT
NA	TRBV5-1	TRBJ1-1	NA	CASSPRERRGGNTEAFF	TGCGCCAGCAGCCCTAGGGAGAGACGAGGGGGGAACACTGAAGCTTTCTTT
NA	TRBV7-8	TRBJ2-5	NA	CASREGRFTAGLETQYF	TGTGCCAGCAGGGAAGGGCGATTTACGGCAGGGTTGGAGACCCAGTACTTC
NA	TRBV21-1	TRBJ1-3	few	CASIPGRGISGNTIYF	TGTGCCAGCATCCCAGGGAGGGGGATCTCTGGAAACACCATATATTTT
NA	TRBV6-5	TRBJ1-6	NA	CASSSITGWRSPLHF	TGTGCCAGCAGTTCGATAACAGGGTGGCGTTCACCCCTCCACTTT
TRBD1	TRBV4-1	TRBJ2-7	few	CASSQDQGAQAEQYF	TGCGCCAGCAGCCAAGATCAGGGGGCTCAGGCCGAGCAGTACTTC
TRBD2	TRBV5-1	TRBJ2-3	once	CASSLELAGGWLADTQYF	TGCGCCAGCAGCTTGGAACTAGCGGGTGGGTGGTTGGCAGATACGCAGTATTTT
NA	TRBV7-8	TRBJ1-1	NA	CASSLMGARNTEAFF	TGTGCCAGCAGCTTAATGGGGGCCCGGAACACTGAAGCTTTCTTT
NA	TRBV10-3	TRBJ2-7	NA	CAISNPDSLYEQYF	TGTGCCATCAGTAACCCCGACAGCCTCTACGAGCAGTACTTC
NA	TRBV19	TRBJ1-3	NA	CASSISRSGNTIYF	TGTGCCAGTAGTATTTCCCGTTCTGGAAACACCATATATTTT
NA	TRBV7-6	TRBJ1-4	NA	CASSFSRNEKLFF	TGTGCCAGCAGCTTCTCGAGGAATGAAAAACTGTTTTTT
TRBD2	TRBV30	TRBJ2-1	NA	CAWSSGTSGSSYNEQFF	TGTGCCTGGAGTTCGGGGACTAGCGGGAGCTCCTACAATGAGCAGTTCTTC
TRBD1	TRBV4-1	TRBJ2-7	NA	CASSSHRGYEQYF	TGCGCCAGCAGCTCACACAGGGGGTACGAGCAGTACTTC
NA	TRBV6-1	TRBJ2-3	NA	CASRRALVVADTQYF	TGTGCCAGCAGGCGCGCTCTAGTTGTGGCAGATACGCAGTATTTT
TRBD1	TRBV6-1	TRBJ2-1	NA	CASSEYRGSSYNEQFF	TGTGCCAGCAGTGAGTACAGGGGGAGCTCCTACAATGAGCAGTTCTTC
TRBD1	TRBV30	TRBJ1-2	NA	CATTGGNLDGYTF	TGTGCCACGACAGGGGGTAATCTAGATGGCTACACCTTC
TRBD1	TRBV27	TRBJ2-5	NA	CASSPTDRVETQYF	TGTGCCAGCAGTCCTACTGACAGGGTGGAGACCCAGTACTTC
TRBD2	TRBV30	TRBJ2-4	NA	CAWNPSGRLDIQYF	TGTGCCTGGAATCCGAGCGGGAGATTAGACATTCAGTACTTC
TRBD2	TRBV4-1	TRBJ2-1	NA	CASSQTSGSSSYNEQFF	TGCGCCAGCAGCCAGACTAGCGGGTCTAGCTCCTACAATGAGCAGTTCTTC
TRBD1	TRBV15	TRBJ2-3	NA	CATSSPTQTGVDTQYF	TGTGCCACCAGCAGCCCCACCCAAACAGGGGTAGATACGCAGTATTTT
NA	TRBV7-7	TRBJ2-6	NA	CASSLEGPGANVLTF	TGTGCTAGCAGCTTGGAGGGTCCTGGGGCCAACGTCCTGACTTTC
NA	TRBV6-1	TRBJ1-4	few	CASSEGGRGEKLFF	TGTGCCAGCAGTGAAGGCGGTCGGGGTGAAAAACTGTTTTTT
TRBD2	TRBV6-1	TRBJ2-7	once	CASSPSGRYLYEQYF	TGTGCCAGCTCCCCTAGCGGGAGGTACCTCTACGAGCAGTACTTC
TRBD2	TRBV10-3	TRBJ2-7	NA	CAIRGGGGTYEQYF	TGTGCCATTAGGGGGGGCGGGGGGACCTACGAGCAGTACTTC
NA	TRBV2	TRBJ1-4	NA	CASKPGHTNEKLFF	TGTGCCAGCAAGCCGGGACATACTAATGAAAAACTGTTTTTT
TRBD1	TRBV7-9	TRBJ2-6	NA	CASSLARGQGAVGANVLTF	TGTGCCAGCAGCTTAGCTCGGGGTCAGGGGGCCGTAGGGGCCAACGTCCTGACTTTC
TRBD1	TRBV27	TRBJ1-2	NA	CASSRQGAGPYYGYTF	TGTGCCAGCAGCCGACAGGGTGCCGGGCCGTACTATGGCTACACCTTC
TRBD1	TRBV5-1	TRBJ1-2	NA	CASSRTGEASNYGYTF	TGCGCCAGCAGCAGGACAGGGGAGGCCTCTAACTATGGCTACACCTTC
TRBD1	TRBV10-3	TRBJ2-7	once	CAIREETGPYEQYF	TGTGCCATCAGGGAAGAGACAGGGCCCTACGAGCAGTACTTC
TRBD2	TRBV5-4	TRBJ2-7	NA	CASSFSGGASYEQYF	TGTGCCAGCAGCTTCTCCGGGGGGGCATCCTACGAGCAGTACTTC
TRBD1	TRBV6-6	TRBJ1-4	NA	CASRSGGSNEKLFF	TGTGCCAGCAGATCAGGGGGGTCAAATGAAAAACTGTTTTTT
NA	TRBV5-1	TRBJ1-2	few	CASRPGGNYGYTF	TGCGCCAGCAGGCCCGGGGGTAACTATGGCTACACCTTC
NA	TRBV7-2	TRBJ1-2	NA	CASSIDSLYGYTF	TGTGCCAGCAGCATTGACAGCCTCTATGGCTACACCTTC
NA	TRBV29-1	TRBJ2-2	NA	CAPGGEADTGELFF	TGCGCCCCCGGAGGGGAGGCGGACACCGGGGAGCTGTTTTTT
NA	TRBV11-2	TRBJ2-3	NA	CASSTPAGFTDTQYF	TGTGCCAGCAGCACCCCGGCGGGTTTCACAGATACGCAGTATTTT
NA	TRBV5-4	TRBJ1-2	few	CASSLTGYGYTF	TGTGCCAGCAGCTTGACAGGCTATGGCTACACCTTC
TRBD1	TRBV19	TRBJ2-7	NA	CASSPGQVYYEQYF	TGTGCCAGTAGTCCGGGACAGGTCTACTACGAGCAGTACTTC
TRBD2	TRBV5-1	TRBJ2-2	NA	CASSFGEGLNTGELFF	TGCGCCAGCAGCTTCGGGGAGGGTCTGAACACCGGGGAGCTGTTTTTT
NA	TRBV7-3	TRBJ2-3	NA	CASSLSLADTQYF	TGTGCCAGCAGCTTAAGTCTCGCAGATACGCAGTATTTT
NA	TRBV11-3	TRBJ1-1	NA	CASSLEEDTEAFF	TGTGCCAGCAGCTTAGAGGAGGACACTGAAGCTTTCTTT
TRBD1	TRBV7-8	TRBJ1-3	NA	CASSLGQGRSGNTIYF	TGTGCCAGCAGCTTAGGACAGGGGCGCTCTGGAAACACCATATATTTT
NA	TRBV19	TRBJ1-4	NA	CASSMIQGSGKLFF	TGTGCCAGTAGTATGATCCAGGGTTCAGGTAAACTGTTTTTT